The rows below give T cell receptor beta chains drawn from one sample of a study of T cell responses to AZD1222 COVID-19 vaccine. Sequencing used immunoSEQ multiplex PCR; TCRdb keeps in-frame clones, though not all of them. The sample shows more than 70,000 clones, roughly nine tenths of them seen only once. Here the sequenced sample was peripheral blood, taken 28 days after the second AZD1222 dose. The receptors were gathered from an adult who received the AZD1222 COVID-19 vaccine. CDR3s include the opening cysteine and the closing phenylalanine or tryptophan. Each record gives: J gene, V gene, D gene, CDR3 DNA, CDR3 protein. A D gene is named only where the DNA matches it firmly.

J: TRBJ2-7; V: TRBV7-2; D: TRBD2; DNA: TGTGCCAGCAGCTTGGGGGGGACTAACTACGAGCAGTACTTC; CDR3: CASSLGGTNYEQYF
J: TRBJ2-2; V: TRBV7-6; D: TRBD2; DNA: TGTGCCAGCAGCGCTAGAGCGGGGGGGAACACCGGGGAGCTGTTTTTT; CDR3: CASSARAGGNTGELFF
J: TRBJ1-5; V: TRBV6-5; D: NA; DNA: TGTGCCAGCAGTTATCAGAGCAATCAGCCCCAGCATTTT; CDR3: CASSYQSNQPQHF
J: TRBJ2-1; V: TRBV29-1; D: NA; DNA: TGCAGCGGGGCAGGGGCGTTTTTCAATGAGCAGTTCTTC; CDR3: CSGAGAFFNEQFF
J: TRBJ1-2; V: TRBV12-5; D: NA; DNA: TGTGCTAGTGGTTTAGCCCCTAACTATGGCTACACCTTC; CDR3: CASGLAPNYGYTF
J: TRBJ1-3; V: TRBV11-2; D: TRBD1; DNA: TGTGCCAGCAGCCGGACAGGGGGAAACACCATATATTTT; CDR3: CASSRTGGNTIYF
J: TRBJ1-6; V: TRBV5-1; D: TRBD1; DNA: TGCGCCAGCAGCTTGGTTTCCGGGACAGGGGGTTCACCCCTCCACTTT; CDR3: CASSLVSGTGGSPLHF
J: TRBJ1-1; V: TRBV12-3/TRBV12-4; D: NA; DNA: TGTGCCAGCAGTTTTATGTCGAGTGAAGCTTTCTTT; CDR3: CASSFMSSEAFF
J: TRBJ2-2; V: TRBV5-1; D: NA; DNA: TGCGCCAGCTCTCCCGGGGTTCGGGACACCGGGGAGCTGTTTTTT; CDR3: CASSPGVRDTGELFF
J: TRBJ1-1; V: TRBV7-9; D: NA; DNA: TGTGCCAGCAGCTTAGACCGCATGAACACTGAAGCTTTCTTT; CDR3: CASSLDRMNTEAFF
J: TRBJ2-1; V: TRBV10-1; D: TRBD1; DNA: TGCGCCAGCAGTGAAACGGGACAGGGGACCAATGAGCAGTTCTTC; CDR3: CASSETGQGTNEQFF